Listed below are T cell receptor beta chains from one sample, sequenced in a study of cytomegalovirus exposure and HLA in healthy donors. Sequencing used immunoSEQ multiplex PCR; TCRdb keeps in-frame clones, though not all of them. The table records over 100,000 clones, approximately 70% of them present only once. The sample was PBMCs. The source is a man aged 25 to 45 in good health and CMV-seropositive. Both conserved end residues are part of each CDR3. The D gene is left open where the match is weak. Some rows mark clone size as missing; the rest say once, few, many or name a class of expanded clone.

>-|TRBV19|TRBJ1-1|-
TGTGCCAGTAGTACTGAAGCGGACCCCCGCGGTGAAGCTTTCTTT
CASSTEADPRGEAFF
>TRBD2|TRBV7-8|TRBJ2-2|-
TGTGCCAGCAGCTTAGTACTAGCGGGAGGTAATACCGGGGAGCTGTTTTTT
CASSLVLAGGNTGELFF
>TRBD2|TRBV5-1|TRBJ2-5|-
TGCGCCAGCAGCTTGAGAGCGGGGAACTTTGAGACCCAGTACTTC
CASSLRAGNFETQYF
>-|TRBV4-1|TRBJ2-3|once
TGCGCCAGCAGCCTGTATGAGGGACAAGATACGCAGTATTTT
CASSLYEGQDTQYF
>-|TRBV9|TRBJ2-6|-
TGTGCCAGCAGCGTAAACAGGATTGAGGAAGCTGGGGCCAACGTCCTGACTTTC
CASSVNRIEEAGANVLTF
>TRBD1|TRBV7-9|TRBJ2-7|few
TGTGCCAGCAACTCCGGGACAGGTAATTACGAGCAGTACTTC
CASNSGTGNYEQYF
>-|TRBV5-8|TRBJ2-4|-
TGTGCCAGCAGACGTCTCAGGGAACCGACTTGGTTCAAGAAGAAAAACATTCAGTACTTC
CASRRLREPTWFKKKNIQYF
>TRBD1|TRBV19|TRBJ1-6|-
TGTGCCAGTAGTATCCCGAACAGGGGGAATTCACCCCTCCACTTT
CASSIPNRGNSPLHF
>TRBD2|TRBV6-5|TRBJ2-1|few
TGTGCCAGCAGTAAAAAGCGGGGGGTGGGGAATGAGCAGTTCTTC
CASSKKRGVGNEQFF
>TRBD2|TRBV5-6|TRBJ2-1|once
TGTGCCAGCAGCTTGGATAGCGGGGGCCTTAAAGGGCAGTTCTTC
CASSLDSGGLKGQFF
>-|TRBV9|TRBJ2-6|-
TGTGCCAGCAGCGGGTCCAGGTCCTCTGGGGCCAACGTCCTGACTTTC
CASSGSRSSGANVLTF
>-|TRBV19|TRBJ1-1|once
TGTGCCAGTAGTATTCACAGGGCTTCCGGCACTGAAGCTTTCTTT
CASSIHRASGTEAFF
>-|TRBV6-6|TRBJ1-5|-
TGTGCCAGCAGTTACTCGACGGGGTACAATCAGCCCCAGCATTTT
CASSYSTGYNQPQHF
>TRBD2|TRBV7-2|TRBJ2-3|-
TGTGCCAGCAGAAGCGGGATTGATACGCAGTATTTT
CASRSGIDTQYF
>-|TRBV5-5|TRBJ1-2|-
TGTGCCAGCAGCTTACAGATTGCTAACTATGGCTACACCTTC
CASSLQIANYGYTF
>-|TRBV5-5|TRBJ1-2|-
TGTGCCAGCAGCTTATACGGTGAGGGGAGGTACTATGGCTACACCTTC
CASSLYGEGRYYGYTF
>-|TRBV18|TRBJ2-3|-
TGTGCCAGCTCCCTCCCACTTCTTGGTGGGGAGAGGGCCACAGATACGCAGTATTTT
CASSLPLLGGERATDTQYF
>-|TRBV10-1|TRBJ2-2|-
TGCGCCAGCAGTGAGGGTTTCGGAGGGTTCACCGGGGAGCTGTTTTTT
CASSEGFGGFTGELFF
>TRBD1|TRBV5-1|TRBJ2-3|-
TGCGCCAGCAGCCCGGGACAGGGAACAGATACGCAGTATTTT
CASSPGQGTDTQYF
>-|TRBV4-1|TRBJ1-6|-
TGCGCCAGCAGGCTTGGAATGGCCGGGGATTCACCCCTCCACTTT
CASRLGMAGDSPLHF
>-|TRBV27|TRBJ2-3|-
TGTGCCAGCAGTTTATCGGAGTCCAGGAGGGGAGATACGCAGTATTTT
CASSLSESRRGDTQYF
>-|TRBV19|TRBJ1-5|-
TGTGCCAGTAGTATAGAACAGGCCCGCAATCAGCCCCAGCATTTT
CASSIEQARNQPQHF
>TRBD1|TRBV9|TRBJ1-1|-
TGTGCCAGCAGCCCGGGAAGGCAGGGGGCTACTGAAGCTTTCTTT
CASSPGRQGATEAFF
>-|TRBV9|TRBJ1-5|-
TGTGCCAGCAGCGCACAGGGAGTTAGCAATCAGCCCCAGCATTTT
CASSAQGVSNQPQHF
>TRBD2|TRBV5-6|TRBJ2-1|-
TGTGCCAGCAGCTTGGCTCTGGCTTTCAGCGGGAGTCCGAACAATGAGCAGTTCTTC
CASSLALAFSGSPNNEQFF
>TRBD1|TRBV2|TRBJ1-1|-
TGTGCCAGCAGTCCCCAGGGGGCGCTGAACACTGAAGCTTTCTTT
CASSPQGALNTEAFF
>-|TRBV7-3|TRBJ2-1|few
TGTGCCAGCAGCTTACTTGGGGGGGGCTTGGCCTACAATGAGCAGTTCTTC
CASSLLGGGLAYNEQFF
>TRBD2|TRBV27|TRBJ2-3|-
TGTGCCAGCAGTTCGCGGGACTACAGCACAGATACGCAGTATTTT
CASSSRDYSTDTQYF